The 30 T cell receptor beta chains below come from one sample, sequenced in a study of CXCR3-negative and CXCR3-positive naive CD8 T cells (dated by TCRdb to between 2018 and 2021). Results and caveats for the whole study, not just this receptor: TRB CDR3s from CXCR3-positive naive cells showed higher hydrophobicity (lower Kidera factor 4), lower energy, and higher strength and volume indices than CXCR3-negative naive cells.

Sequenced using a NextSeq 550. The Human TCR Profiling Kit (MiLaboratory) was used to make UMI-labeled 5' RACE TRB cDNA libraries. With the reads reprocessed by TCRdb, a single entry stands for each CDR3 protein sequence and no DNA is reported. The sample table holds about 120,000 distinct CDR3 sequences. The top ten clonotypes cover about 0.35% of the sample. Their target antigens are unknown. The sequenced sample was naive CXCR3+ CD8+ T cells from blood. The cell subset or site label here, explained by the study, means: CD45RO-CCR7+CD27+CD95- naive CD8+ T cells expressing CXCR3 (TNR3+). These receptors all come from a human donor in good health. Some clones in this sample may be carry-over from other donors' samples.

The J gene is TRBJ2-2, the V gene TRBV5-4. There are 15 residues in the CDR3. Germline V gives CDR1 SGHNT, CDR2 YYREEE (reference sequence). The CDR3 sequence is CASSFGGWDPGELFF.

The CDR3 spells CASSQDARREFNNEQFF. This rearrangement joins TRBV14 to TRBJ2-1; without DNA, the TCRdb call of TRBD2 cannot be checked. The CDR3 length is 17 residues. CDR1 and CDR2 from the germline V gene are SGHDN and FVKESK.

This chain's CDR3 is CASSEQGLSSYNEKFF. The chain carries TRBV28 and TRBJ2-1; TCRdb proposes TRBD1, but this gene call is untestable without DNA. Germline CDR1 and CDR2: MDHEN and SYDVKM. This CDR3 is 16 amino acids long.

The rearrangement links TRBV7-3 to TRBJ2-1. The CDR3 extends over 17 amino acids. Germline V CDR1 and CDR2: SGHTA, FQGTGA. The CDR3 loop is CASSLNYFSSSDNEQFF.

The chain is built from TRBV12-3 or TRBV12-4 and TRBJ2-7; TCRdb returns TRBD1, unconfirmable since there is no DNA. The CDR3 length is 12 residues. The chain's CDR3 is CASSPAGYEQYF.

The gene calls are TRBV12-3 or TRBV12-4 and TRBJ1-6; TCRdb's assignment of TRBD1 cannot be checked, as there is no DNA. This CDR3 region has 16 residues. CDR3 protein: CASSTRLRGNNSPLHF.

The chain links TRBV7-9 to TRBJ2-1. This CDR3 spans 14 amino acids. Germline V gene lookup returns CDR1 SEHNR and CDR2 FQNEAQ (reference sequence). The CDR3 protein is CASSLGSKMDEQFF.

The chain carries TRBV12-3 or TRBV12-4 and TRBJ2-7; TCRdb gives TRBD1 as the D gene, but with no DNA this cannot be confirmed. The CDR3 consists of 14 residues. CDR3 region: CASSTGISLAEQYF.

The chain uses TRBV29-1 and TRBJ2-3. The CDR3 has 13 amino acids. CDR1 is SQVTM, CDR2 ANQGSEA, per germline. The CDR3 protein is CSVGRIVTDTQYF.

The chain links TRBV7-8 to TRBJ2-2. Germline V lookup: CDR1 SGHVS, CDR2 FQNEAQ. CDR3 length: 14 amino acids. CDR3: CASSLEAMDGELFF.

This CDR3 is CASSLEQRETQYF. This chain connects TRBV12-3 or TRBV12-4 to TRBJ2-5. This CDR3 contains 13 residues.

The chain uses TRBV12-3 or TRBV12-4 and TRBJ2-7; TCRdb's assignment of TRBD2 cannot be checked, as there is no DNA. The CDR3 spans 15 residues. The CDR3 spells CASSSGLGSINEQYF.

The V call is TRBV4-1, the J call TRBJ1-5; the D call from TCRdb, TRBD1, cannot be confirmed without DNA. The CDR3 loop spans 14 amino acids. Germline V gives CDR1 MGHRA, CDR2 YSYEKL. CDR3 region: CASSDDRGNQPQHF.

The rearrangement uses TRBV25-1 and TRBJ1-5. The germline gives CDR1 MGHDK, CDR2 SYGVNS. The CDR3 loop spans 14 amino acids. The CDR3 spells CASSELYSYQPQHF.

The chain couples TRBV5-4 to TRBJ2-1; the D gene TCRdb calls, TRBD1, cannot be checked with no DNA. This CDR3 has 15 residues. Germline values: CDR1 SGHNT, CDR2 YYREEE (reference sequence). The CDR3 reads CASTKAGTEYNEQFF.

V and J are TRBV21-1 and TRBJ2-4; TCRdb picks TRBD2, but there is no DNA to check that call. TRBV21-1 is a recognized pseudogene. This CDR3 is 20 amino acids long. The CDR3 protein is CASKGRAGGRGVIAKNIQYF.

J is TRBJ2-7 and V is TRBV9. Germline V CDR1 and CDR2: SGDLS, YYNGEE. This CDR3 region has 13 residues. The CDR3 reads CASSVEDGYEQYF.

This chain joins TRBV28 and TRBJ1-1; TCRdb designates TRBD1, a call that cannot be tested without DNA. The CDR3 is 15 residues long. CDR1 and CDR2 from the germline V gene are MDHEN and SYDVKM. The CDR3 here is CASSMTGTGITEAFF.

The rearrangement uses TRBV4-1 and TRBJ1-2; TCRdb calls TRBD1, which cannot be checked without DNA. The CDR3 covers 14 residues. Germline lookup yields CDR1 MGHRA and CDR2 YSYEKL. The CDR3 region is CASSPGPEANGYTF.

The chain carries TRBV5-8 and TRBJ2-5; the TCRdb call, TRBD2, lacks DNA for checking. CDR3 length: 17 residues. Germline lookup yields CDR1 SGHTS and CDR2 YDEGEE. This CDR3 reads CASSLGLAELYQETQYF.

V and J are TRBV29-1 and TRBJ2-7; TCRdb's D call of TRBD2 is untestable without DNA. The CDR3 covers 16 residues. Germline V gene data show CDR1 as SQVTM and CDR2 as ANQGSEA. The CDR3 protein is CSVEEAAGASSYEQYF.

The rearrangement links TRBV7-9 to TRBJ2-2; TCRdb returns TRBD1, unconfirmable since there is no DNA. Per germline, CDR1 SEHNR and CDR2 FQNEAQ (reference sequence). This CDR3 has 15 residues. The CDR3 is CASRKDRGSTGELFF.

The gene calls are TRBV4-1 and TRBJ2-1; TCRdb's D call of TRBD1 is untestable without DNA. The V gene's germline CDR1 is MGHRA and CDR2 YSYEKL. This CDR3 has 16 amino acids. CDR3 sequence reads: CASSQDLGTGGHEQFF.

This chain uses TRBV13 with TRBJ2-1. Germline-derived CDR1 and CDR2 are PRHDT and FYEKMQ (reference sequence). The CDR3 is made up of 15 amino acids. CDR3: CASTLEVRPSSEQFF. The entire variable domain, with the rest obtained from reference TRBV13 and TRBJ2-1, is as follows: AAGVIQSPRHLIKEKRETATLKCYPIPRHDTVYWYQQGPGQDPQFLISFYEKMQSDKGSIPDRFSAQQFSDYHSELNMSSLELGDSALYFCASTLEVRPSSEQFFGPGTRLTVL.

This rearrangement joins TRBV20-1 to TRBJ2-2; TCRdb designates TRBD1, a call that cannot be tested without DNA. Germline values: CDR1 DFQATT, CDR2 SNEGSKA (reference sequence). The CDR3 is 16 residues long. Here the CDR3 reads CSARDPTGTATGELFF.

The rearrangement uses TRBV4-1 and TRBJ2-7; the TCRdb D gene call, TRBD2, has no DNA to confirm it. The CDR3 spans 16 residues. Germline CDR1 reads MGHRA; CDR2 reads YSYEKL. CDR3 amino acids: CASSQFSSGASYEQYF.

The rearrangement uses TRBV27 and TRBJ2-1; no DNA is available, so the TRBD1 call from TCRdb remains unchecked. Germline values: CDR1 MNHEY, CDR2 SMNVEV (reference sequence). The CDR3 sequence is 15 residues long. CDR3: CASSLWGGGDNEQFF.

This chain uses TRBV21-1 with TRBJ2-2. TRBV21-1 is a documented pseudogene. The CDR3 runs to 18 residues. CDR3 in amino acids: CASSLLLGTDANTGELFF.

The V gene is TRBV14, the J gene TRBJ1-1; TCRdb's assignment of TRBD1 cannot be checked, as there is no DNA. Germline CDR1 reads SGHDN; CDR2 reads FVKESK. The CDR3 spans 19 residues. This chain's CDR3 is CASSYVPDTPFPLNTEAFF.

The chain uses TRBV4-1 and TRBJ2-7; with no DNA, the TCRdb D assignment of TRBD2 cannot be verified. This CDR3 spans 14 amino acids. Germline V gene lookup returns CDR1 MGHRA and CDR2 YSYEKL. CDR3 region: CASSQRRGSTEQYF.